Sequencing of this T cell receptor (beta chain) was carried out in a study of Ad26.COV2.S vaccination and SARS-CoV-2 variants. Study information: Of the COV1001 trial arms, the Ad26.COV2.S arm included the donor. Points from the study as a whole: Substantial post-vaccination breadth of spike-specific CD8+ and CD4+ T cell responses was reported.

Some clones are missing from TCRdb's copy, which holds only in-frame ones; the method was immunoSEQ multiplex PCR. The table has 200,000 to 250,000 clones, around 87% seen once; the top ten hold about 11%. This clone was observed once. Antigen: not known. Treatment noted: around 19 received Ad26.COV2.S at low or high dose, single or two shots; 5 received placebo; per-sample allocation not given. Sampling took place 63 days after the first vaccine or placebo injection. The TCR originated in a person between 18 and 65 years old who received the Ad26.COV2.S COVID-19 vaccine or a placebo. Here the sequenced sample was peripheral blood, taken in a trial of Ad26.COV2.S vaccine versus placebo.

The CDR3: CASQSGAGVGQPQHF. In nucleotides, the CDR3 is TGTGCCAGTCAGTCCGGGGCAGGGGTCGGTCAGCCCCAGCATTTT. The V call is TRBV19, the J call TRBJ1-5, with D possibly TRBD1 on 6 matching bases. The CDR3 consists of 15 residues. From germline, CDR1 is LNHDA and CDR2 SQIVND (reference sequence). V dropped 8 bases and J dropped 6 bases, with 20 bases sitting between them.